This T cell receptor (beta chain) was documented in a study of blood T cells in healthy people across ages. Using a J-beta primer mix together with a sample-barcoded 5' primer, a second PCR was run for roughly 6 to 11 cycles. One entry per CDR3 protein, called by TCRdb with MiXCR from the 5' RACE reads. There are approximately 820,000 distinct CDR3 sequences in the sample; more than 40% occur only once, and roughly 19% lies in the top ten. From germline, CDR1 is SNHLY and CDR2 FYNNEI. The V gene lost 6 bases and the J gene lost 0 bases, with 9 bases spanning the gap. The CDR3 has 14 amino acids. The origin of this receptor is a man aged 55 to 70 in good health. The chain links TRBV2 to TRBJ2-4; D unclear. Sequencing used blood. This CDR3 is CASRGTLAKNIQYF. CDR3 in DNA: TGTGCCAGCAGAGGAACCCTAGCCAAAAACATTCAGTACTTC.